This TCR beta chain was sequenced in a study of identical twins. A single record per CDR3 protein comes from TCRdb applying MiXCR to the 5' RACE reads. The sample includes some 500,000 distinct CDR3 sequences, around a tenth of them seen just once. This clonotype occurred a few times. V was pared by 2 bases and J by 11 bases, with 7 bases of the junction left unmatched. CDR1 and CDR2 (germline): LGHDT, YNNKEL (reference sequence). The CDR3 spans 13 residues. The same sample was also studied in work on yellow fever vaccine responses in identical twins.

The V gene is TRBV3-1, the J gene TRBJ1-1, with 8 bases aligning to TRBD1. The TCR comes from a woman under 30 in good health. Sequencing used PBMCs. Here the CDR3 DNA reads TGTGCCAGCAGCCAAACAGACAGGGGAACGGCTTTCTTT. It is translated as CASSQTDRGTAFF.